This T cell receptor beta chain was documented in a study of cytomegalovirus exposure and HLA in healthy donors. Trimming cost V 5 bases and J 6 bases; bases outside gene matches: 3. This CDR3 has 13 residues. Germline V CDR1 and CDR2: WNHNN, SYGVQD (reference sequence). A multiplex PCR was run with 60 Vbeta primers and 13 Jbeta primers. Some clones are missing from TCRdb's copy, which holds only in-frame ones; the method was immunoSEQ multiplex PCR. Of 100,000 to 150,000 clones detected, 80% appear once; the ten largest clones hold 1%. V gene TRBV10-1 combines with J gene TRBJ2-1; 8 bases line up with TRBD1. The clonotype originates from a man in his forties in good health and CMV-seronegative. What was sequenced was PBMCs. The CDR3 coding sequence is TGCGCCAGCAGTCAGACAGGGGCCAATGAGCAGTTCTTC. It yields the protein CASSQTGANEQFF.